Following are 3 T cell receptor beta chains from one sample sequenced in a study of T cell responses to AZD1222 COVID-19 vaccine. Method: immunoSEQ multiplex PCR; TCRdb's copy keeps in-frame clones and lacks some. The sample consists of tens of thousands of clones, around 85% of them appearing once. The specimen was peripheral blood, collected on day 0 of AZD1222 vaccination. All receptors derive from an adult in good health.

J is TRBJ2-7 and V is TRBV25-1; D not resolved. There are 15 residues in the CDR3. Germline V lookup: CDR1 MGHDK, CDR2 SYGVNS. The ends were cut back, 0 bases at V and 0 bases at J, with 9 bases in the middle. CDR3 loop: CASSEYDTSSYEQYF. For the CDR3, the DNA is TGTGCCAGCAGTGAATACGACACGAGCTCCTACGAGCAGTACTTC.

The V call is TRBV14, the J call TRBJ1-2, with 7 bases fitting TRBD1. With V trimmed by 0 bases and J by 5 bases, 9 bases remained unmatched. CDR1 and CDR2 (germline): SGHDN, FVKESK. CDR3 length equals 16 residues. CDR3 in DNA: TGTGCCAGCAGCCAAGATTTCGTGACAGGGAAATATGGCTACACCTTC. This translates into CASSQDFVTGKYGYTF.

The chain links TRBV7-9 to TRBJ1-1; 7 bases line up with TRBD1. V dropped 6 bases and J dropped 3; count of bases not matched to a gene: 10. The CDR3 is 15 residues long. CDR1 SEHNR and CDR2 FQNEAQ come from the germline V gene (reference sequence). The CDR3 region is CASRYQTGSDTEAFF. The CDR3 nucleotides are TGTGCCAGCAGATATCAGACAGGGTCGGACACTGAAGCTTTCTTT.